One and the same sample provided the 13 T cell receptor beta chains below, sequenced in a study of Ad26.COV2.S vaccination and SARS-CoV-2 variants. Generated by immunoSEQ multiplex PCR, the TCRdb table keeps only in-frame clones and is missing some. The data contain some 350,000 clones, about 85% of them singletons. Regarding treatment: around 19 received Ad26.COV2.S at low or high dose, single or two shots; five or six received placebo; per-sample allocation not given. At day 63 after the first vaccine or placebo injection, samples were drawn. The specimen was peripheral blood, collected in a trial of Ad26.COV2.S vaccine versus placebo. The receptors originated from a person aged 18-60 years who received the Ad26.COV2.S COVID-19 vaccine or a placebo.

The rearrangement uses TRBV7-9 and TRBJ2-7; tentatively, D is TRBD2 (6 bases). Trimming took off 5 bases at V and 3 bases at J, with 14 bases between the two ends. Looked up from germline, CDR1 is SEHNR and CDR2 is FQNEAQ (reference sequence). There are 14 residues in the CDR3. CDR3 loop: CASSPVGGSYEQYF. In DNA, the CDR3 is TGTGCCAGCAGCCCTGTGGGGGGTAGCTACGAGCAGTACTTC.

The genes are TRBV4-3 and TRBJ2-1; no firm D call. V dropped 0 bases and J dropped 6 bases, with 3 bases sitting between them. This CDR3 comprises 12 residues. The germline CDR1 and CDR2 sequences are LGHNA and YSLEER. The CDR3 coding sequence is TGCGCCAGCAGCCAAGATAGCAATGAGCAGTTCTTC. Translation: CASSQDSNEQFF.

The V gene is TRBV19, the J gene TRBJ1-1; D is unresolved. Per the germline V gene, CDR1 is LNHDA and CDR2 is SQIVND (reference sequence). The V gene lost 3 bases and the J gene lost 0 bases, with 5 bases spanning the gap. The CDR3 extends over 13 amino acids. The chain's CDR3 is CASSMSVNTEAFF. The CDR3 region has the DNA TGTGCCAGTAGTATGTCGGTGAACACTGAAGCTTTCTTT.

This clone was seen only a few times. This rearrangement joins TRBV4-1 to TRBJ1-3, with TRBD1 identical over 8 bases. J was trimmed by 1 base and V by 4 bases; bases with no gene match: 9. Per the germline V gene, CDR1 is MGHRA and CDR2 is YSYEKL. The CDR3 runs to 17 residues. Here the CDR3 reads CASSRAGTGKSGNTIYF. The CDR3 DNA follows: TGCGCCAGCAGCCGAGCGGGGACAGGAAAATCTGGAAACACCATATATTTT.

In DNA, the CDR3 is TGTGCCAGCAGTTTGGCTGGACTAGCGCGCTACAATGAGCAGTTCTTC. Protein product: CASSLAGLARYNEQFF. The chain combines TRBV27 with TRBJ2-1; 9 nucleotides align to TRBD2. The CDR3 spans 16 residues. Trimming took 3 bases from V and 3 from J; bases not matched to a gene: 6. The germline V gene encodes CDR1 MNHEY and CDR2 SMNVEV (reference sequence).

This chain links TRBV4-1 with TRBJ2-7; 8 bases are shared with TRBD2. This CDR3 is 16 amino acids long. J lost 0 bases, V lost 4 bases, and 8 bases had no gene match. Per germline, CDR1 MGHRA and CDR2 YSYEKL. This CDR3 is CASSPKGGGSSYEQYF. DNA of the CDR3: TGCGCCAGCAGCCCAAAGGGCGGGGGGAGCTCCTACGAGCAGTACTTC.

The chain recombines TRBV6-6 with TRBJ2-7, with TRBD2 matching 15 bases. This CDR3 contains 14 residues. Per the germline V gene, CDR1 is MNHNY and CDR2 is SVGAGI (reference sequence). Trimming cost V 6 bases and J 6 bases; bases outside gene matches: 3. Written as DNA, the CDR3 is TGTGCCAGCAGAGGACTAGCGGGGGGGCGCGAGCAGTACTTC. Translated, it gives CASRGLAGGREQYF.

The chain links TRBV6-8 to TRBJ2-1, with TRBD1 matching over 8 bases. V shed 2 bases and J 15 bases; nucleotides not matched to a gene: 9. Looked up from germline, CDR1 is MNHGY and CDR2 is SAAAGT. The CDR3 sequence is 13 residues long. This CDR3 reads CASSYLRQGSLFF. CDR3 in DNA: TGTGCCAGCAGTTACCTAAGACAGGGGTCCCTGTTCTTC.

The chain recombines TRBV30 with TRBJ1-1, with TRBD1 matching over 10 bases. Germline V lookup: CDR1 GTSNPN, CDR2 SVGIG (reference sequence). The CDR3 consists of 14 residues. Trimming cost V 2 bases and J 5 bases; bases outside gene matches: 5. The CDR3 nucleotides are TGTGCCTGGAGTAGGGGACAGGGGATGACTGAAGCTTTCTTT. Translating gives CAWSRGQGMTEAFF.

This rearrangement joins TRBV4-1 to TRBJ1-6; D uncertain. The CDR3 loop spans 18 amino acids. Germline lookup yields CDR1 MGHRA and CDR2 YSYEKL. Between the trimmed V and J ends, which lost 1 base and 1 base, there was a span of 14 bases. The DNA for the CDR3 is TGCGCCAGCAGCCAAGTGGTCCGAAGGGTATCCTATAATTCACCCCTCCACTTT. Its translation: CASSQVVRRVSYNSPLHF.

The J gene is TRBJ1-1, the V gene TRBV18; D gene uncertain. V was trimmed by 3 bases and J by 4 bases, leaving 21 bases between them. Germline V gene data show CDR1 as KGHSH and CDR2 as LQKENI. This CDR3 contains 17 residues. The CDR3 DNA reads as TGTGCCAGCTCACCGGCACTGGTCTCATTGGGTGGCACTGAAGCTTTCTTT. This translates into CASSPALVSLGGTEAFF.

The chain links TRBV2 to TRBJ2-1; possible D gene TRBD2, 6 bases. V dropped 5 bases and J dropped 5 bases, with 16 bases sitting between them. The CDR3 sequence is 15 residues long. Germline values: CDR1 SNHLY, CDR2 FYNNEI. The CDR3 DNA reads as TGTGCCAGCAGTAAGACTAGTTTTACCGACAATGAGCAGTTCTTC. Residues: CASSKTSFTDNEQFF. The full variable domain, rest sourced from reference TRBV2 and TRBJ2-1, is EPEVTQTPSHQVTQMGQEVILRCVPISNHLYFYWYRQILGQKVEFLVSFYNNEISEKSEIFDDQFSVERPDGSNFTLKIRSTKLEDSAMYFCASSKTSFTDNEQFFGPGTRLTVL.

The rearrangement uses TRBV27 and TRBJ2-1; 7 bases are a match to TRBD1. J lost 8 bases, V lost 6 bases, and 1 base had no gene match. Germline V CDR1 and CDR2: MNHEY, SMNVEV (reference sequence). CDR3 length equals 11 residues. The CDR3 is CASRTGHEQFF. The CDR3 DNA reads TGTGCCAGCAGGACAGGGCATGAGCAGTTCTTC.